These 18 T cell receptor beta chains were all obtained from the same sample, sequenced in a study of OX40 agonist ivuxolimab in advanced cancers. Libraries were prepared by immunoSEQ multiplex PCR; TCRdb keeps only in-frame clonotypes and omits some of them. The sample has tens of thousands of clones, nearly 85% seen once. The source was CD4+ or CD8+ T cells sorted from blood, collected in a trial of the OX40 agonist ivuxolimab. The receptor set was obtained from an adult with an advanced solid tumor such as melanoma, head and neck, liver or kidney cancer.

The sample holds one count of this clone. The CDR3 sequence is CASSPRRGAANEKLFF. CDR3 in DNA: TGTGCCAGCAGCCCGCGGAGGGGGGCGGCTAATGAAAAACTGTTTTTT. The chain couples TRBV7-8 to TRBJ1-4; TRBD1 is a possible D gene (6 bases). The CDR3 has 16 amino acids. The V and J ends lost 5 bases and 3 bases respectively, with 16 bases between them. Per the germline V gene, CDR1 is SGHVS and CDR2 is FQNEAQ.

The chain's CDR3 is CASSWGDRGNAEAFF. In nucleotides, the CDR3 is TGCGCCAGCAGCTGGGGAGACAGGGGAAACGCTGAAGCTTTCTTT. The V gene is TRBV5-1, the J gene TRBJ1-1; 8 bases are a match to TRBD1. Per the germline V gene, CDR1 is SGHRS and CDR2 is YFSETQ. J was trimmed by 6 bases and V by 3 bases; bases with no gene match: 10. The CDR3 consists of 15 residues.

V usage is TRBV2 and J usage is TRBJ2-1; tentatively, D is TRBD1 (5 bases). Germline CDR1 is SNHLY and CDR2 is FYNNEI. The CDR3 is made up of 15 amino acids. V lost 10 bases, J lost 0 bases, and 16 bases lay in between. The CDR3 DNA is TGTGCCACCAAGGACATCTCGAGCTCCTACAATGAGCAGTTCTTC. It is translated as CATKDISSSYNEQFF.

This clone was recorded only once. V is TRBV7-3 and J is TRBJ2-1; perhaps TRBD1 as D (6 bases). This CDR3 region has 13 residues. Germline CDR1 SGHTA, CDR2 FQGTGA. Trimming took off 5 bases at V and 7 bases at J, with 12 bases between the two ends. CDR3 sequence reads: CASSPTGLNEQFF. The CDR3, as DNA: TGTGCCAGCAGCCCCACAGGGCTTAATGAGCAGTTCTTC.

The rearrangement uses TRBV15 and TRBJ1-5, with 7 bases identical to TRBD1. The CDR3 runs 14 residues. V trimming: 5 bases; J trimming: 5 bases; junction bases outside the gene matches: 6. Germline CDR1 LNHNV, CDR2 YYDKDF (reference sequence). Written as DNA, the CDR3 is TGTGCCACCAGCCCGGGACAGACCTATCAGCCCCAGCATTTT. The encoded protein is CATSPGQTYQPQHF.

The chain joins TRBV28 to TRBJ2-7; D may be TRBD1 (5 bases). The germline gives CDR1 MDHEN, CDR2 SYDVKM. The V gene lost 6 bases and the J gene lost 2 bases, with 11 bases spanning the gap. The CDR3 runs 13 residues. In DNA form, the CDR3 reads TGTGCCAGCAGAGGGGCAGTGACCTACGAGCAGTACTTC. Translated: CASRGAVTYEQYF.

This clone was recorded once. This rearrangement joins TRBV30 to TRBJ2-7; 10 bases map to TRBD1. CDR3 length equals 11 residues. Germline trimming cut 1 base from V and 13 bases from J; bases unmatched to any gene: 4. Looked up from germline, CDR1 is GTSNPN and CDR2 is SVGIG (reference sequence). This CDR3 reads CAWSADRGQYF. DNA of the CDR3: TGTGCCTGGAGTGCTGACAGGGGGCAATACTTC.

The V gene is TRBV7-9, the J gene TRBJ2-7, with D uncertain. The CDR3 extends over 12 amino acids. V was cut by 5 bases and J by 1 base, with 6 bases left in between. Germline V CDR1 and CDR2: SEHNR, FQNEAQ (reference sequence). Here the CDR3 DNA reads TGTGCCAGCAGCGGGATTTCCTACGAGCAGTACTTC. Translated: CASSGISYEQYF.

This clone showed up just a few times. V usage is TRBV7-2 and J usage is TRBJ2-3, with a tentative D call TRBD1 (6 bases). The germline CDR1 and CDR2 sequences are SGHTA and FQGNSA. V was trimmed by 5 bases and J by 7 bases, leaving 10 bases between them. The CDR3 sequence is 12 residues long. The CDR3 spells CASSLQGHTQYF. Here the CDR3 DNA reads TGTGCCAGCAGCCTCCAGGGGCATACGCAGTATTTT.

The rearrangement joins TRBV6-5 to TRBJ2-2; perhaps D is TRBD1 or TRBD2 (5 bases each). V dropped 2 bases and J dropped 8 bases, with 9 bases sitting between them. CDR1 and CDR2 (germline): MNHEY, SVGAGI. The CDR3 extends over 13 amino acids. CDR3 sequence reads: CASSYGTEGELFF. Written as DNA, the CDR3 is TGTGCCAGCAGTTACGGGACCGAAGGGGAGCTGTTTTTT.

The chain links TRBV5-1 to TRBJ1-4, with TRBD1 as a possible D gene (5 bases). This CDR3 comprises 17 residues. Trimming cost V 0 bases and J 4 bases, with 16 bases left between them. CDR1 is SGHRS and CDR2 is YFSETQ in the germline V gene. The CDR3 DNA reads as TGCGCCAGCAGCTTGGGGGGCTCCGGGTTCTTTAATGAAAAACTGTTTTTT. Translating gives CASSLGGSGFFNEKLFF.

The CDR3 spells CASSAGQDTDTQYF. For the CDR3, the DNA is TGTGCCAGCAGCGCCGGACAGGACACAGATACGCAGTATTTT. The chain employs TRBV11-1 and TRBJ2-3; 7 positions match TRBD1. Germline V lookup: CDR1 SGHAT, CDR2 FQDESV (reference sequence). The J segment lost 2 bases and the V segment lost 5 bases, leaving 4 bases of the junction unmatched. The length of the CDR3 is 14 residues.

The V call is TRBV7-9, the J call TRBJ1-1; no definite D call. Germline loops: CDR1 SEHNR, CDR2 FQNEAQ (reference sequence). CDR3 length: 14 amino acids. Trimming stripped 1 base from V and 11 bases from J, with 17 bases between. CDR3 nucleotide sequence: TGTGCCAGCAGCTTAGGGTTTCGGCAAGGAGGCGCTTTCTTT. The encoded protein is CASSLGFRQGGAFF.

The CDR3 sequence: CASSLQGLQHF. CDR3 DNA: TGTGCCAGCAGCTTACAGGGACTCCAGCATTTT. This chain joins TRBV7-8 and TRBJ1-5, with D possibly TRBD1 on 5 matching bases. The CDR3 has 11 residues. In germline, CDR1 is SGHVS, CDR2 FQNEAQ. V lost 2 bases to trimming and J lost 12 bases, with 8 bases between them.

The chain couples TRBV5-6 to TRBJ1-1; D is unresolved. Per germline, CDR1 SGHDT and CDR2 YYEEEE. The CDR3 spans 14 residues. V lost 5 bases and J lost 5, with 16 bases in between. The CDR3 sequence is CASRKIGGRTEAFF. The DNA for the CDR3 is TGTGCCAGCAGAAAAATCGGTGGGCGGACTGAAGCTTTCTTT.

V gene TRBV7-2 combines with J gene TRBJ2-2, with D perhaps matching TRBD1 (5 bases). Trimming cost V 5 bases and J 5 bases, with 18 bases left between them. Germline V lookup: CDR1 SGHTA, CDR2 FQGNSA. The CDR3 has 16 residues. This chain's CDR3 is CASSPNPRAATGELFF. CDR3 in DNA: TGTGCCAGCAGCCCGAACCCCAGGGCGGCGACCGGGGAGCTGTTTTTT. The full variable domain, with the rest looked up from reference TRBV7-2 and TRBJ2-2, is GAGVSQSPSNKVTEKGKDVELRCDPISGHTALYWYRQSLGQGLEFLIYFQGNSAPDKSGLPSDRFSAERTGGSVSTLTIQRTQQEDSAVYLCASSPNPRAATGELFFGEGSRLTVL.

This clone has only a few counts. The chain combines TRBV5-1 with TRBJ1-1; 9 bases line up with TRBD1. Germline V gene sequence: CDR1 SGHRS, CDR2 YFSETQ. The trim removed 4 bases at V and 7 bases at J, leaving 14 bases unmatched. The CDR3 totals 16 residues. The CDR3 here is CASSPLTPGTGFEAFF. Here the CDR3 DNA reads TGCGCCAGCAGCCCACTTACACCCGGGACAGGGTTTGAAGCTTTCTTT.

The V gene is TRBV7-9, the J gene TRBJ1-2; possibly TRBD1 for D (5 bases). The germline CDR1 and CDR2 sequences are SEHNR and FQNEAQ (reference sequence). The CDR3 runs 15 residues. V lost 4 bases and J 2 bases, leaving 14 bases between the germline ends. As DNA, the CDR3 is TGTGCCAGCAGCTCGGGACTTTCACTAAACTATGGCTACACCTTC. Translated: CASSSGLSLNYGYTF.